A selection of T cell receptor beta chains follows, all from one sample in a study of blood T cells in healthy people across ages. MiXCR, run by TCRdb on the 5' RACE reads, gives a single entry per CDR3 protein. The repertoire includes about 2 million distinct CDR3 sequences, roughly 50% of them detected once, and roughly 2% sits in the top ten. The sequencing input was blood. All receptors come from a middle-aged woman in good health. CDR3s include the opening cysteine and the closing phenylalanine or tryptophan. A D gene is named only where the DNA matches it firmly. The size field is filled for only some rows; it gives once, few, many or a size class.

d_gene	abundance	v_gene	j_gene	CDR3nt	CDR3aa
.	.	TRBV13	TRBJ2-4	TGTGCCAGCAAGGGAAGCAAAAACATTCAGTACTTC	CASKGSKNIQYF
.	few	TRBV11-2	TRBJ2-5	TGTGCCAGCAGAGATGGAAAACAAGAGACCCAGTACTTC	CASRDGKQETQYF
.	few	TRBV6-1	TRBJ1-2	TGTGCCAGCAGTGAAGAGAAACATTTTAACTATGGCTACACCTTC	CASSEEKHFNYGYTF
.	.	TRBV9	TRBJ2-3	TGTGCCAGCAGCGTAGCGGGGGAAGATACGCAGTATTTT	CASSVAGEDTQYF
TRBD2	.	TRBV4-3	TRBJ2-1	TGCGCCAGCAGCCAAGGGCGGACTAGCGGCTACAAGGAGCAGTTCTTC	CASSQGRTSGYKEQFF
TRBD1	.	TRBV7-7	TRBJ2-5	TGTGCTAGCAGCTCACGCACCGACAGGGTTTCTACCAATGAGCAGTACTTC	CASSSRTDRVSTNEQYF
.	.	TRBV5-1	TRBJ2-5	TGCGCCAGCAGCTTGGCGGCGGGACAGCCACCTCGGGAGACCCAGTACTTC	CASSLAAGQPPRETQYF
TRBD1	.	TRBV20-1	TRBJ1-2	TGCAGTGCTAGAGACGCAGGCAGGGGACAGTCTAGGGATGGCTACACCTTC	CSARDAGRGQSRDGYTF
.	few	TRBV7-2	TRBJ1-5	TGTGCCAGCAGCCCAAGAGGGACGGATAGCAATCAGCCCCAGCATTTT	CASSPRGTDSNQPQHF
TRBD2	.	TRBV12-3/TRBV12-4	TRBJ2-7	TGTGCCAGCAGTTCAGCTAGCGGGGGGGCCGATGAGCAGTACTTC	CASSSASGGADEQYF
TRBD1	.	TRBV6-1	TRBJ2-5	TGTGCCAGCACCGGGACAGGGGTACAAGAGACCCAGTACTTC	CASTGTGVQETQYF
.	.	TRBV11-2	TRBJ2-3	TGTGCCAGCAGCTTAGATGAGGGGGAAAATACGCAGTATTTT	CASSLDEGENTQYF
.	.	TRBV2	TRBJ1-5	TGTGCCACCGAGAATCAGCCCCAGCATTTT	CATENQPQHF
TRBD1	many	TRBV11-2	TRBJ2-7	TGTGCCAGCAGCTTTGACCGGGACAGGGTTTACGAGCAGTACTTC	CASSFDRDRVYEQYF
TRBD1	few	TRBV4-2	TRBJ2-1	TGTGCCAGCACCGGGACAGCAGACAATGAGCAGTTCTTC	CASTGTADNEQFF
.	few	TRBV28	TRBJ1-2	TGTGCCAGCAGTTTTTCAGGGGCAGGGTTTGGCTACACCTTC	CASSFSGAGFGYTF
.	.	TRBV13	TRBJ2-6	TGTGCCAGCAGCGGACAGTACTCTGGGGCCAACGTCCTGACTTTC	CASSGQYSGANVLTF
.	.	TRBV4-1	TRBJ1-2	TGCGCCAGCAGCCAAGATAGAGGTTATACTAACTATGGCTACACCTTC	CASSQDRGYTNYGYTF
TRBD1	once	TRBV27	TRBJ1-4	TGTGCCAGCAGTATGGGACAGGACTCTACTAATGAAAAACTGTTTTTT	CASSMGQDSTNEKLFF
.	.	TRBV7-8	TRBJ1-2	TGTGCCAGCAGCTTAAAGCTCGGATCATATGGCTACACCTTC	CASSLKLGSYGYTF
TRBD1	few	TRBV4-1	TRBJ2-5	TGCGCCAGCAGCCGTGGACAGGCAGCTTTACAAGAGACCCAGTACTTC	CASSRGQAALQETQYF
.	few	TRBV9	TRBJ2-1	TGTGCCAGCAGCCCAGGGGGGGGCTCCCACAATGAGCAGTTCTTC	CASSPGGGSHNEQFF
.	.	TRBV11-2	TRBJ2-3	TGTGCCAGCAGCGACCGGGAGAAAAAAGGGGATACGCAGTATTTT	CASSDREKKGDTQYF
.	.	TRBV28	TRBJ2-3	TGTGCCAGCAGGCAGGGGGGTAACACAGATACGCAGTATTTT	CASRQGGNTDTQYF
TRBD2	.	TRBV5-6	TRBJ2-7	TGTGCCAGCAGCGGCGGACTAGCGGCGCTCTACGAGCAGTACTTC	CASSGGLAALYEQYF
.	.	TRBV27	TRBJ2-6	TGTGCCAGCAGTTTCGTCGCTGGAATCTCTGGGGCCAACGTCCTGACTTTC	CASSFVAGISGANVLTF
.	.	TRBV6-1	TRBJ2-1	TGTGCCAGCAGTGGGCTAGGCGCTTACAATGAGCAGTTCTTC	CASSGLGAYNEQFF
.	.	TRBV7-9	TRBJ1-1	TGTGCCAGCAGCTTAGGGTCCGGAAACACTAAAGCTTTCTTT	CASSLGSGNTKAFF
.	.	TRBV6-2/TRBV6-3	TRBJ1-5	TGTGCCAGCACCCCTACCATGAGGGGGTATCAGCCCCAGCATTTT	CASTPTMRGYQPQHF
TRBD2	.	TRBV28	TRBJ2-5	TGTGCCAGCACCGCTCTAGCGGGGGGCCAAGAGACCCAGTACTTC	CASTALAGGQETQYF
TRBD1	.	TRBV7-2	TRBJ2-1	TGTGCCAGCAGCTTAGCCGGGACAGGAGTTAACAATGAGCAGTTCTTC	CASSLAGTGVNNEQFF
.	few	TRBV7-2	TRBJ2-5	TGTGCCAGCAGCCCGGACTATGAAGAGACCCAGTACTTC	CASSPDYEETQYF
.	few	TRBV4-3	TRBJ2-6	TGCGCCAGCAGCCAAGAGAGTCTTGGGAGTTCTGGGGCCAACGTCCTGACTTTC	CASSQESLGSSGANVLTF
TRBD1	.	TRBV6-2/TRBV6-3	TRBJ1-5	TGTGCCAGCAGGGGACAGGGGACGAACAATCAGCCCCAGCATTTT	CASRGQGTNNQPQHF
.	.	TRBV5-1	TRBJ1-6	TGCGCCAGCAGCTTGGTCCAGGATTATAATTCACCCCTCCACTTT	CASSLVQDYNSPLHF
.	.	TRBV27	TRBJ2-7	TGTGCCAGCAGTTTATCGTACGACAGCTCCTACGAGCAGTACTTC	CASSLSYDSSYEQYF
.	.	TRBV5-1	TRBJ2-5	TGCGCCAGCAGCATGACAGATGTGGAGACCCAGTACTTC	CASSMTDVETQYF
.	.	TRBV12-3/TRBV12-4	TRBJ2-7	TGTGCCAACAGTTTAACCCCCTACGAGCAGTACTTC	CANSLTPYEQYF
TRBD1	few	TRBV29-1	TRBJ1-1	TGCAGCGTCGCAGACCCCATTGGACAGGGGAACACTGAAGCTTTCTTT	CSVADPIGQGNTEAFF
TRBD2	.	TRBV20-1	TRBJ2-1	TGCAGTGCTAGAGATAGTCGAAGCCGATCACTAGCGGGGGAATACAATGAGCAGTTCTTC	CSARDSRSRSLAGEYNEQFF
.	.	TRBV7-2	TRBJ1-6	TGTGCCAGCAGCTTACCCTTTGGAGGCTTGAGTTCACCCCTCCACTTT	CASSLPFGGLSSPLHF
.	.	TRBV28	TRBJ2-7	TGTGCCAGCAGTGCCGGACCCCCCACCGAGCAGTACTTC	CASSAGPPTEQYF
.	few	TRBV15	TRBJ2-1	TGTGCCACCAGCGGAAGTTGGACAGCCTCCTACAATGAGCAGTTCTTC	CATSGSWTASYNEQFF
.	many	TRBV7-2	TRBJ1-2	TGTGCCAGCAGCCGGGACGGAGCTAACTATGGCTACACCTTC	CASSRDGANYGYTF
TRBD2	few	TRBV4-1	TRBJ2-7	TGCGCCAGCAGCCACTTAGCGGGGGAAGGATCCTACGAGCAGTACTTC	CASSHLAGEGSYEQYF
TRBD1	.	TRBV5-1	TRBJ1-2	TGCGCCAGCAGCTTGTTGGGGACAGACCTCTATGGCTACACCTTC	CASSLLGTDLYGYTF
.	.	TRBV2	TRBJ1-2	TGTGCCAGCAGTGCACGGCACTATGGCTACACCTTC	CASSARHYGYTF
TRBD1	few	TRBV6-2/TRBV6-3	TRBJ2-3	TGTGCCAGCAGAACGGACAGGGGGCTCTTGGAGTATTTT	CASRTDRGLLEYF
.	few	TRBV27	TRBJ2-3	TGTGCCAGCAGTTTATTTGGCCCCGGGGATACGCAGTATTTT	CASSLFGPGDTQYF
TRBD1	few	TRBV5-1	TRBJ2-7	TGCGCCAGCAGCTTCTCACAGGGGTCTCCCTACGAGCAGTACTTC	CASSFSQGSPYEQYF
TRBD2	.	TRBV20-1	TRBJ2-3	TGCAGTGCTAGAGTCTCTAGCGGGGGGACTAGCACAGATACGCAGTATTTT	CSARVSSGGTSTDTQYF
TRBD1	.	TRBV6-5	TRBJ2-7	TGTGCCAGCAGTTACACCGACAGGGTCGCCGACGAGCAGTACTTC	CASSYTDRVADEQYF
TRBD2	few	TRBV5-6	TRBJ2-5	TGTGCCAGCAGCTATGGACTAGCGGAGGGGGAGACCCAGTACTTC	CASSYGLAEGETQYF
.	few	TRBV24-1	TRBJ2-6	TGTGCCACCAGTGATTTCCAAAAAGGTTCTGGGGCCAACGTCCTGACTTTC	CATSDFQKGSGANVLTF
TRBD1	.	TRBV25-1	TRBJ2-1	TGTGCCAGCAGTGAATATGAAAGGGGGCTTTCGGAGCAGTTCTTC	CASSEYERGLSEQFF
.	few	TRBV29-1	TRBJ2-5	TGCAGCCTCGGACAGTCCCAAGAGACCCAGTACTTC	CSLGQSQETQYF
TRBD1	.	TRBV28	TRBJ1-5	TGTGCCAGCAATTGGGGACAGGTTATGGGCAATCAGCCCCAGCATTTT	CASNWGQVMGNQPQHF
.	.	TRBV20-1	TRBJ2-5	TGCAGTGCCGGGGCGGATCGGCGGATGCGGGAGACCCAGTACTTC	CSAGADRRMRETQYF
TRBD2	few	TRBV12-3/TRBV12-4	TRBJ2-3	TGTGCCAGCAGACCTCTACCGGGACTAGCGGGCACAGATACGCAGTATTTT	CASRPLPGLAGTDTQYF